The T cell receptor beta chain under discussion was sequenced for a study of T cell repertoires in aging, cancer and after chemotherapy. Peripheral blood genomic DNA, not sorted cells or RNA, was the template. This clonotype came up a few times. Its antigen is undetermined. Study results and limitations: Rebound thymic output was suggested by rising median generation probability during chemotherapy in each cancer cohort. Age-matched healthy donors had significantly more diverse, less clonal blood TCR repertoires than untreated cancer patients.

CDR1 and CDR2 from the germline V gene are MNHEY and SMNVEV (reference sequence). The ends were cut back, 6 bases at V and 3 bases at J, with 12 bases in the middle. This CDR3 has 14 amino acids. Multiplex touch-down PCR with TRB-A/B primers amplified rearranged V-D-J TRB sequences. TCRdb re-called the multiplex PCR reads through MiXCR, storing one row per CDR3 protein. The repertoire holds approximately 10,000 distinct CDR3 sequences, roughly 39% seen once, with about 7.8% in the top ten. The sequencing input was blood. The rearrangement uses TRBV27 and TRBJ2-1; either TRBD1 or TRBD2 may fit D (6 bases each). The sequence was collected from a human donor in good health. The CDR3 nucleotides read TGTGCCAGCAGCTGGACAGCGGGCTACAATGAGCAGTTCTTC. It encodes CASSWTAGYNEQFF.